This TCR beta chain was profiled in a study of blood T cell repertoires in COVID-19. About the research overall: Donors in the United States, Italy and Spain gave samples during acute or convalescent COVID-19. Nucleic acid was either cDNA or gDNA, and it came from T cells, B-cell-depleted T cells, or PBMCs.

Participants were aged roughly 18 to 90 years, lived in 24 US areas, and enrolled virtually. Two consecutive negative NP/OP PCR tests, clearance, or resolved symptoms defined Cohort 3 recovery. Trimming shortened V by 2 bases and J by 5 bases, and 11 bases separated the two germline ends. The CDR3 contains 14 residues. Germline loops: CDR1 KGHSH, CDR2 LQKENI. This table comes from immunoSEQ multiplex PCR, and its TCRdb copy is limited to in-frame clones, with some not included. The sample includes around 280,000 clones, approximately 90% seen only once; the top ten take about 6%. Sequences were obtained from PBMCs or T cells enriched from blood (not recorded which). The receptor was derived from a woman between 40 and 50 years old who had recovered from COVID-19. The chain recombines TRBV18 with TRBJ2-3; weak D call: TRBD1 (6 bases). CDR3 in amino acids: CASSPKGERDTQYF. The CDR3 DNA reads TGTGCCAGCTCACCAAAGGGGGAGAGAGATACGCAGTATTTT.